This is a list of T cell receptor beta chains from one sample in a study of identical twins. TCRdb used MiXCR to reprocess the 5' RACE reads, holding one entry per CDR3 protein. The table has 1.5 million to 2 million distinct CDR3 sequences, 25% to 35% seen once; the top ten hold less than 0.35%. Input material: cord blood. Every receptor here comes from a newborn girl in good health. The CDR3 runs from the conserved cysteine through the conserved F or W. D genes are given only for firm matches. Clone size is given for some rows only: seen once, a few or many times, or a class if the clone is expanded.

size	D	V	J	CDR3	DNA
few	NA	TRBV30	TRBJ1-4	CAWTSSGGNEKLFF	TGTGCCTGGACCTCTTCCGGGGGAAATGAAAAACTGTTTTTT
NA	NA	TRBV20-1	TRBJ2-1	CSARLDATYNEQFF	TGCAGTGCTAGATTGGACGCGACCTACAATGAGCAGTTCTTC
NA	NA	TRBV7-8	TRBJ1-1	CASSSHGGGPNTEAFF	TGTGCCAGCAGCTCCCATGGGGGGGGCCCGAACACTGAAGCTTTCTTT
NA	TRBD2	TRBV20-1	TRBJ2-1	CSARKTSGRNNEQFF	TGCAGTGCTAGAAAGACTAGCGGGAGGAACAATGAGCAGTTCTTC
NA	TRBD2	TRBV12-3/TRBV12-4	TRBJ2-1	CASSLQAGTYNEQFF	TGTGCCAGCAGTTTGCAAGCGGGAACCTACAATGAGCAGTTCTTC
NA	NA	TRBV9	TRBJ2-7	CASSGDRGLSYNEQYF	TGTGCCAGCAGCGGAGATAGGGGACTCTCCTACAATGAGCAGTACTTC
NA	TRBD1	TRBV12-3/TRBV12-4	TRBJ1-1	CASSLALQGGTEAFF	TGTGCCAGCAGTTTAGCGCTTCAGGGGGGCACTGAAGCTTTCTTT
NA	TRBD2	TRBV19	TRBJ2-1	CASSIYSGGAYNEQFF	TGTGCCAGTAGTATCTATAGCGGGGGGGCCTACAATGAGCAGTTCTTC
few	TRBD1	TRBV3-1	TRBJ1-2	CASSQAWGTGYNYGYTF	TGTGCCAGCAGCCAAGCCTGGGGGACAGGCTATAACTATGGCTACACCTTC
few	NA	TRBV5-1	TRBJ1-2	CASSLGQIPPYGYTF	TGCGCCAGCAGCTTGGGGCAGATCCCCCCCTATGGCTACACCTTC
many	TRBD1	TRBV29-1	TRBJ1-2	CSHGGQGYGYTF	TGCAGCCATGGAGGACAGGGATATGGCTACACCTTC
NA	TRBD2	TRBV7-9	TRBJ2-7	CASTPGLYLNEQYF	TGTGCCAGCACCCCGGGACTATACCTCAATGAGCAGTACTTC
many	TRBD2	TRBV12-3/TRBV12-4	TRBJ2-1	CASSPYQAGVTNEQFF	TGTGCCAGCAGTCCCTACCAAGCGGGGGTCACCAATGAGCAGTTCTTC
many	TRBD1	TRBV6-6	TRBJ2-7	CASSFLQGAYEQYF	TGTGCCAGCAGTTTTCTGCAGGGGGCCTACGAGCAGTACTTC
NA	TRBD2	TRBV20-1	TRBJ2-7	CSASVVSGRDLYEQYF	TGCAGTGCCTCAGTAGTTAGCGGGAGGGACCTCTACGAGCAGTACTTC
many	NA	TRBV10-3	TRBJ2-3	CAISDGSDTQYF	TGTGCCATCAGTGACGGATCAGATACGCAGTATTTT
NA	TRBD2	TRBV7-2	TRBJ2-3	CASSPQGLGTDTQYF	TGTGCCAGCAGCCCCCAGGGACTAGGCACAGATACGCAGTATTTT
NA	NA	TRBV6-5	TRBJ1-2	CASGLQRYGYTF	TGTGCCAGCGGGTTACAGCGCTATGGCTACACCTTC
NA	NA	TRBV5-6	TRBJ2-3	CASSLYSGATDTQYF	TGTGCCAGCAGCTTGTATTCGGGAGCCACAGATACGCAGTATTTT
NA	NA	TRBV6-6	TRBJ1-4	CASTYQTREKLFF	TGTGCCAGCACCTACCAGACAAGGGAAAAACTGTTTTTT
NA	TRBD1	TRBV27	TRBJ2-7	CASSPATGTLYEQYF	TGTGCCAGCAGTCCCGCGACAGGGACCCTCTACGAGCAGTACTTC
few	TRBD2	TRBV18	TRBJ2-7	CASSRWTSGRGTYEQYF	TGTGCCAGCTCACGTTGGACTAGCGGGAGAGGCACCTACGAGCAGTACTTC
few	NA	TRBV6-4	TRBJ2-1	CASSDLEADEQFF	TGTGCCAGCAGTGATCTGGAGGCCGATGAGCAGTTCTTC
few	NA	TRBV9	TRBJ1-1	CASSVEGGSNTEAFF	TGTGCCAGCAGCGTAGAGGGGGGGAGTAACACTGAAGCTTTCTTT
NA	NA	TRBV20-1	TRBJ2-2	CSARDWTTNTGELFF	TGCAGTGCTAGAGATTGGACGACGAACACCGGGGAGCTGTTTTTT
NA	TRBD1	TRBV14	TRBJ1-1	CASSLWTGYGSVGAEAFF	TGTGCCAGCAGCCTTTGGACAGGGTACGGTTCTGTAGGCGCTGAAGCTTTCTTT
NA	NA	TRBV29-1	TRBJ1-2	CSAITGLHYGGYTF	TGCAGCGCAATCACAGGGCTCCACTATGGGGGCTACACCTTC
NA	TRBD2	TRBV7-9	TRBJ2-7	CASSPGTSGWTYEQYF	TGTGCCAGCAGCCCCGGTACTAGCGGGTGGACCTACGAGCAGTACTTC
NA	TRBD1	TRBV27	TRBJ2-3	CASSRGTVRPTSTDTQYF	TGTGCCAGCAGTAGAGGGACAGTGCGGCCAACTAGCACAGATACGCAGTATTTT